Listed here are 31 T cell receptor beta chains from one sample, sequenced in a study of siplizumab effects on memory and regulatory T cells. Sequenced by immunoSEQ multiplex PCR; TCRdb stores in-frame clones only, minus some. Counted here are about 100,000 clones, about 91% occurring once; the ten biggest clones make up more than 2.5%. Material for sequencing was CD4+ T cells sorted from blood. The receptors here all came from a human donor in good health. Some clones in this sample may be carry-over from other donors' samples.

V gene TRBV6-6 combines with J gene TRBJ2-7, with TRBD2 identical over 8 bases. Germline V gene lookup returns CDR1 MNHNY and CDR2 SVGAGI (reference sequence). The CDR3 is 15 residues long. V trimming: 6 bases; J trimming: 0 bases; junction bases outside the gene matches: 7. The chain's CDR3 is CASSPSSGRSYEQYF. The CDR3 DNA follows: TGTGCCAGCAGCCCCTCTAGCGGGCGCTCCTACGAGCAGTACTTC.

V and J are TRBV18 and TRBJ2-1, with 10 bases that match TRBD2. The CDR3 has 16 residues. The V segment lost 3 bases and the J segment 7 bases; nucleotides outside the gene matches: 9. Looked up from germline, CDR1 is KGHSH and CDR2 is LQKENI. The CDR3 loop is CASSPTSLAGQNEQFF. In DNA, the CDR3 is TGTGCCAGCTCACCGACTTCACTAGCGGGACAGAATGAGCAGTTCTTC.

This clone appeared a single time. For the CDR3, the DNA is TGTGCCACCAGCAGGTCAGGGTATGGGGCCAACGTCCTGACTTTC. Amino acid sequence: CATSRSGYGANVLTF. V and J are TRBV15 and TRBJ2-6, with D perhaps matching TRBD1 (5 bases). Germline V gene sequence: CDR1 LNHNV, CDR2 YYDKDF (reference sequence). Between the trimmed V and J ends, which lost 3 bases and 3 bases, there was a span of 9 bases. The CDR3 is 15 amino acids.

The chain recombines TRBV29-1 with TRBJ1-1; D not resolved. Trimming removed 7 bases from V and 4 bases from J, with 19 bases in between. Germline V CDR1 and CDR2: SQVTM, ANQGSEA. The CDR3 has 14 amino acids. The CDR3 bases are TGCAGCGCCTTTGAATGGCCTCCGAGCACTGAAGCTTTCTTT. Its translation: CSAFEWPPSTEAFF.

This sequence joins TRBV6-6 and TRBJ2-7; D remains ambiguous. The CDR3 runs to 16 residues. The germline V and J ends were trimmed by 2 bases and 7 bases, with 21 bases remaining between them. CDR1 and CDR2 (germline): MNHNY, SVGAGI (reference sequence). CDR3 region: CASSYRLGASVEEQYF. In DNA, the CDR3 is TGTGCCAGCAGTTACCGATTGGGCGCGAGCGTAGAAGAGCAGTACTTC.

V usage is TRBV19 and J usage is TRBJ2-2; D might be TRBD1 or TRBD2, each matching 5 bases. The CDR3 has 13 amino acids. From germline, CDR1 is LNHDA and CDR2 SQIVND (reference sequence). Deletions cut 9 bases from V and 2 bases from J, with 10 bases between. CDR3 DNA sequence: TGTGCCAGCGGGACGACCAACACCGGGGAGCTGTTTTTT. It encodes CASGTTNTGELFF.

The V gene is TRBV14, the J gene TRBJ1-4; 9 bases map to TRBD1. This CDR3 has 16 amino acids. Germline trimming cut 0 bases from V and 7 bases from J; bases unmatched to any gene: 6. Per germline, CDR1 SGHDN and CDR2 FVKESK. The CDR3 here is CASSQDRTGVGEKLFF. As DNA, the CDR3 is TGTGCCAGCAGCCAAGATCGGACAGGGGTTGGTGAAAAACTGTTTTTT.

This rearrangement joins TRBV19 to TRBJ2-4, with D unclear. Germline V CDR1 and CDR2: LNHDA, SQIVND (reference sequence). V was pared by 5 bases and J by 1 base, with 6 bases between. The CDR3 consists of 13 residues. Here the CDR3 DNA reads TGTGCCAGTAGTTCAGTTGCCAAAAACATTCAGTACTTC. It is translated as CASSSVAKNIQYF.

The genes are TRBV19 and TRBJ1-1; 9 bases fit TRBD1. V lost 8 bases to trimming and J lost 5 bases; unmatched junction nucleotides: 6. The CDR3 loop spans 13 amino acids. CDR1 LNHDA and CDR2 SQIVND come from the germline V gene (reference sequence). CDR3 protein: CASGGQGMTEAFF. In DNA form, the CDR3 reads TGTGCCAGTGGAGGACAGGGGATGACTGAAGCTTTCTTT.

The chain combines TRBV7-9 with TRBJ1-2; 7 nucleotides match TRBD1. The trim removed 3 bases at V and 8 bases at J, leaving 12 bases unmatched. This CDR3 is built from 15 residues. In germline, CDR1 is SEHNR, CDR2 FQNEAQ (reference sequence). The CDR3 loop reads CASSFRDSGYSGYTF. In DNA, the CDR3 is TGTGCCAGCAGCTTCAGGGACAGCGGTTATTCGGGCTACACCTTC.

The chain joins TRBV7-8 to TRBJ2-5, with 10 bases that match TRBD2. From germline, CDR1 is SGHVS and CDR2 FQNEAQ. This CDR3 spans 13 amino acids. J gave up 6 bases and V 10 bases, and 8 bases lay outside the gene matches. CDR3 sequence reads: CATASGRDKTQYF. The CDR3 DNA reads TGTGCCACCGCCAGCGGGAGGGATAAGACCCAGTACTTC. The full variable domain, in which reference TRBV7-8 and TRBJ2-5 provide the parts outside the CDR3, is GAGVSQSPRYKVAKRGQDVALRCDPISGHVSLFWYQQALGQGPEFLTYFQNEAQLDKSGLPSDRFFAERPEGSVSTLKIQRTQQEDSAVYLCATASGRDKTQYFGPGTRLLVL.

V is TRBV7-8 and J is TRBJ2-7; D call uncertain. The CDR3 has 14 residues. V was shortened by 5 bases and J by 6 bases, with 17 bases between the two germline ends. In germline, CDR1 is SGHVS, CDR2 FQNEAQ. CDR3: CASSRVPGRFEQYF. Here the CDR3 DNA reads TGTGCCAGCAGCAGAGTTCCGGGTAGGTTCGAGCAGTACTTC.

As DNA, the CDR3 is TGTGCCAGCAGTGAAGGCGATAGCGGGGAGCAGTACTTC. It yields the protein CASSEGDSGEQYF. This sequence joins TRBV6-1 and TRBJ2-7, with 7 bases identical to TRBD2. CDR3 length: 13 amino acids. Trimming removed 1 base from V and 7 bases from J; junction bases left unmatched: 4. Germline lookup yields CDR1 MNHNS and CDR2 SASEGT.

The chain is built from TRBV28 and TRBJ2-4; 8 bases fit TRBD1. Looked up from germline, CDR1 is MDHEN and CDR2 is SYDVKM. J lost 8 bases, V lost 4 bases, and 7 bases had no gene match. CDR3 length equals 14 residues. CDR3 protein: CASSSPTGVDIQYF. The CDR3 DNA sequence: TGTGCCAGCAGTTCACCGACAGGGGTGGACATTCAGTACTTC.

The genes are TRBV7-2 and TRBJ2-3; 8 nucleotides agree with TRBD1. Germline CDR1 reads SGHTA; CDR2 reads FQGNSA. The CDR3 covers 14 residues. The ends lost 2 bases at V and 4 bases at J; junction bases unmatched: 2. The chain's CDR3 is CASSLRGQADTQYF. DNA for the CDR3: TGTGCCAGCAGCTTAAGGGGACAGGCAGATACGCAGTATTTT.

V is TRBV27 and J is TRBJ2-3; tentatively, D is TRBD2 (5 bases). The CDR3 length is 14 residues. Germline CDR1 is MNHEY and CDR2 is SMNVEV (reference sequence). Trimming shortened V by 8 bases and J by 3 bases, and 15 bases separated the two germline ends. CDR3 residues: CASGSSIGTDTQYF. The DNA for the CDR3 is TGTGCCAGCGGCTCTAGCATTGGGACAGATACGCAGTATTTT.

The CDR3 DNA follows: TGCAGCGTTGTTATGGGAGGAAACACCATATATTTT. This sequence encodes CSVVMGGNTIYF. V usage is TRBV29-1 and J usage is TRBJ1-3; no definite D call. V was pared by 4 bases and J by 4 bases, with 8 bases between. CDR1 SQVTM and CDR2 ANQGSEA come from the germline V gene. This CDR3 spans 12 amino acids.

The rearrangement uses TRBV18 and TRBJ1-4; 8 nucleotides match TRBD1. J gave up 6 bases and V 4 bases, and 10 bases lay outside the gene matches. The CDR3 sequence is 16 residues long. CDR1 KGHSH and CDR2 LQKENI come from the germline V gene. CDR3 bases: TGTGCCAGCTCACTCGTAACCGGGACAGGTTATGAAAAACTGTTTTTT. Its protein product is CASSLVTGTGYEKLFF.

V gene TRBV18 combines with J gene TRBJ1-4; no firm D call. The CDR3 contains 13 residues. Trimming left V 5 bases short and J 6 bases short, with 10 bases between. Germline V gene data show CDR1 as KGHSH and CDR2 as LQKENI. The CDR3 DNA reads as TGTGCCAGCTCAGAATTCGGCGATGAAAAACTGTTTTTT. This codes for CASSEFGDEKLFF.

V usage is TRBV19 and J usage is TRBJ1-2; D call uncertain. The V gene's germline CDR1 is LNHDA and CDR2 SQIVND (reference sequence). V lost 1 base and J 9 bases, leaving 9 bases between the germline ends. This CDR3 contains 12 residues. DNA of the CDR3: TGTGCCAGTAGTATAGCCGTCGGACGCTACACCTTC. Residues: CASSIAVGRYTF.

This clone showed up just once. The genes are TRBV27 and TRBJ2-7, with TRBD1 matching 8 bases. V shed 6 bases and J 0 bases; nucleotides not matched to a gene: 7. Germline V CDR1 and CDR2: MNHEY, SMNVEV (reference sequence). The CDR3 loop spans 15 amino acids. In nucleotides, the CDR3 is TGTGCCAGCAGGCCAGGGGGCCCGAGCTCCTACGAGCAGTACTTC. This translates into CASRPGGPSSYEQYF.

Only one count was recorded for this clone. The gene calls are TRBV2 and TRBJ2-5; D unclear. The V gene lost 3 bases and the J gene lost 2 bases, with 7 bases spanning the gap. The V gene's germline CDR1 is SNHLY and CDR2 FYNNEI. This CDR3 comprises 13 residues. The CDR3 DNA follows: TGTGCCAGCAGTGATAACAGACAAGAGACCCAGTACTTC. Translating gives CASSDNRQETQYF.

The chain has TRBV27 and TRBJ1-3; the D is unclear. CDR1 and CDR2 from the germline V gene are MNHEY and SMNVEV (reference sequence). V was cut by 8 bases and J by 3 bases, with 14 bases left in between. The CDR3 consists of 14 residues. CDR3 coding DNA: TGTGCCAGCGCCGGGGTGTTGGGTGGAAACACCATATATTTT. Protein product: CASAGVLGGNTIYF.

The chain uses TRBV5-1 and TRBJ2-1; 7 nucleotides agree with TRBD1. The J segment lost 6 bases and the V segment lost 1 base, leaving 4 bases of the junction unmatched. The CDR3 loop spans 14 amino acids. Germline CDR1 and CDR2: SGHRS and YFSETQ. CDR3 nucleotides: TGCGCCAGCAGCTTGAATTGGGACAGCAATGAGCAGTTCTTC. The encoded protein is CASSLNWDSNEQFF.

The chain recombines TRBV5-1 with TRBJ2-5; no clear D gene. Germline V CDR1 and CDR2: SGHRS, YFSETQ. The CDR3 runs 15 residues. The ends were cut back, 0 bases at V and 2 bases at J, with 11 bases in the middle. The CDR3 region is CASSLAYSRQETQYF. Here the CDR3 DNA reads TGCGCCAGCAGCTTGGCGTACAGCCGACAAGAGACCCAGTACTTC.

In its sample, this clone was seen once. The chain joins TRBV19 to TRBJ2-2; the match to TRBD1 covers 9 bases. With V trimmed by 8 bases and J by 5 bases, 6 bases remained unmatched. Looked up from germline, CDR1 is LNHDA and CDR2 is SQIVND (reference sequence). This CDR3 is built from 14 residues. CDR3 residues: CASGTGSRTGELFF. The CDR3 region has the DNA TGTGCCAGTGGGACAGGGAGTCGGACCGGGGAGCTGTTTTTT.

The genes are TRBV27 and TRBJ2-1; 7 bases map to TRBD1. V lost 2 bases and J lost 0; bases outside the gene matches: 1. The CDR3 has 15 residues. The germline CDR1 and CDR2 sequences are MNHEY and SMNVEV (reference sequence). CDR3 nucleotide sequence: TGTGCCAGCAGTTTACAGGGGGTCTCCTACAATGAGCAGTTCTTC. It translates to CASSLQGVSYNEQFF.

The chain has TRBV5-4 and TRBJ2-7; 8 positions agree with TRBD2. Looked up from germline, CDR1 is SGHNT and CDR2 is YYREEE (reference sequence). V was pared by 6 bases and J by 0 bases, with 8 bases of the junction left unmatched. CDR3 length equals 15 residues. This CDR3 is CASTRGGMSSYEQYF. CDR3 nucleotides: TGTGCCAGCACCCGGGGGGGGATGAGCTCCTACGAGCAGTACTTC.

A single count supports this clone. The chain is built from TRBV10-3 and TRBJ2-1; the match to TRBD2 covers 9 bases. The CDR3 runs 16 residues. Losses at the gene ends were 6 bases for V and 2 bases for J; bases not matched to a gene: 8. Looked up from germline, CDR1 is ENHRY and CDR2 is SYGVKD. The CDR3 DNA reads TGTGCCATCAGCGCTGATACTAGCGGGCCCTACAATGAGCAGTTCTTC. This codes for CAISADTSGPYNEQFF.

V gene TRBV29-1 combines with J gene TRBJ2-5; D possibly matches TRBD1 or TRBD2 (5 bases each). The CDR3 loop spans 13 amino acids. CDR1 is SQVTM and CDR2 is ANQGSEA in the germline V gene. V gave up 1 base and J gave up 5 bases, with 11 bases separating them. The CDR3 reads CSVEGGGMETQYF. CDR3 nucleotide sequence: TGCAGCGTTGAAGGTGGGGGAATGGAGACCCAGTACTTC.

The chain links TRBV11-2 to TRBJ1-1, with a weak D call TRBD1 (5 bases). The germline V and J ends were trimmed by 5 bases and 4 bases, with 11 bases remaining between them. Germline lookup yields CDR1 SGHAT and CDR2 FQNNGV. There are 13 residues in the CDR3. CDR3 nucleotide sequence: TGTGCCAGCAGCCAGACAGTCCCCACTGAAGCTTTCTTT. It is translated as CASSQTVPTEAFF. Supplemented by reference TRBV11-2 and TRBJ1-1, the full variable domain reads EAGVAQSPRYKIIEKRQSVAFWCNPISGHATLYWYQQILGQGPKLLIQFQNNGVVDDSQLPKDRFSAERLKGVDSTLKIQPAKLEDSAVYLCASSQTVPTEAFFGQGTRLTVV.